The entry that follows covers one TCR beta chain sequence. Its antigen is unknown. Approximately 300,000 cells per CD8+ T cell subset were flow-sorted in triplicate. Naive CD8+ T cells displayed a CD45RO-CCR7+CD27+CD95- phenotype. This entry belongs to a study of CXCR3-negative and CXCR3-positive naive CD8 T cells. The authors made the TRB cDNA libraries by 5' RACE using UMI labels. Reprocessing the 5' RACE reads, TCRdb reports a single entry for every CDR3 protein and omits DNA. Its listing shows nearly 90,000 distinct CDR3 sequences. The CDR3 length is 15 residues. Germline V gives CDR1 SGHTA, CDR2 FQGNSA. General study points: Naive subsets expressed similar surface CD5; TRB CDR3 features served to infer TCR strength. Diversity proved comparably high across both naive subsets and much lower in memory CD8+ cells. Relative to CXCR3-negative naive cells, CXCR3-positive naive cells had more hydrophobic TRB CDR3s.

What was sequenced was naive CXCR3+ CD8+ T cells from blood. Subset indicated: CD45RO-CCR7+CD27+CD95- naive CD8+ T cells expressing CXCR3 (TNR3+). The chain joins TRBV7-2 to TRBJ2-1; TCRdb reports TRBD1, a call that lacks DNA to check it against. This clonotype was sampled from a human donor in good health. Some clones in this sample may be carry-over from other donors' samples. CDR3 in amino acids: CASSLLLGQYNEQFF.